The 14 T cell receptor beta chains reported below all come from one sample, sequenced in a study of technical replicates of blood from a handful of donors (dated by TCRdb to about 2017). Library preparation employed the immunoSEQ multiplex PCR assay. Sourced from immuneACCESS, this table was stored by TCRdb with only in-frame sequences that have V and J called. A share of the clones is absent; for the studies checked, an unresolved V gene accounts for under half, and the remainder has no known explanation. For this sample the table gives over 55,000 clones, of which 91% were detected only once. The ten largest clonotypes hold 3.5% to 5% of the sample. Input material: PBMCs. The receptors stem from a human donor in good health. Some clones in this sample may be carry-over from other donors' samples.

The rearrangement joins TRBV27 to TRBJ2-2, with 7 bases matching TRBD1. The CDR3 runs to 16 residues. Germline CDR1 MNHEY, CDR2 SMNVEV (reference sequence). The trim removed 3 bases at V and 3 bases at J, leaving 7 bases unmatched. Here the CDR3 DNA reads TGTGCCAGCAGTTTGCCGACAGGGACACACACCGGGGAGCTGTTTTTT. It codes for CASSLPTGTHTGELFF.

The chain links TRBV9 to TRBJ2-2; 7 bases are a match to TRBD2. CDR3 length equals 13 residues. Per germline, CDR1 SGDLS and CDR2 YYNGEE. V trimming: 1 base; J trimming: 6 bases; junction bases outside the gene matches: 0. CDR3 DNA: TGTGCCAGCAGCGTAAGCGGGGCCGGGGAGCTGTTTTTT. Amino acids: CASSVSGAGELFF.

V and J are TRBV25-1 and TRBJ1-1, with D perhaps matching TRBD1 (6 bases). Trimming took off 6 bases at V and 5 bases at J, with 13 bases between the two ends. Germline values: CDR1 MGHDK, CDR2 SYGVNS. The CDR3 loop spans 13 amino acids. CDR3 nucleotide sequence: TGTGCCAGCAGCACAGGGTTGACGACTGAAGCTTTCTTT. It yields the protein CASSTGLTTEAFF.

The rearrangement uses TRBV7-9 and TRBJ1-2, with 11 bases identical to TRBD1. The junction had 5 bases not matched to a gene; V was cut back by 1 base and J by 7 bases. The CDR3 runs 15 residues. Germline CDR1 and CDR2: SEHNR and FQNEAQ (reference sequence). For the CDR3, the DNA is TGTGCCAGCAGCTTAGGGACAGGGGGCGCCCCTGGCTACACCTTC. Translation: CASSLGTGGAPGYTF.

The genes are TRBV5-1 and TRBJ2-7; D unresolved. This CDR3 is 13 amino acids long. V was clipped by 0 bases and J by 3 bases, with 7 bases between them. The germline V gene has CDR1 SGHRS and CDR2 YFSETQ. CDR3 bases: TGCGCCAGCAGCTTGGACAGTTACTACGAGCAGTACTTC. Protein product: CASSLDSYYEQYF.

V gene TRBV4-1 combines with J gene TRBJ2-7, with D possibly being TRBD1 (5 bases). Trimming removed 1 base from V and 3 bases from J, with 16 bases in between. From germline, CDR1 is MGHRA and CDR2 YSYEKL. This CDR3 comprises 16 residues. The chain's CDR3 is CASSQGVMGRVYEQYF. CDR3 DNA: TGCGCCAGCAGCCAAGGAGTTATGGGCAGGGTCTACGAGCAGTACTTC.

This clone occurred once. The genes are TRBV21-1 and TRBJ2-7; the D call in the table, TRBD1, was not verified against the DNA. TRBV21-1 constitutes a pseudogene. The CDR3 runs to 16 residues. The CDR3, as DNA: TGTGCCAGCAGCGGCCAGATTCGGGACAGGGGCTACGAGCAGTACTTC. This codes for CASSGQIRDRGYEQYF.

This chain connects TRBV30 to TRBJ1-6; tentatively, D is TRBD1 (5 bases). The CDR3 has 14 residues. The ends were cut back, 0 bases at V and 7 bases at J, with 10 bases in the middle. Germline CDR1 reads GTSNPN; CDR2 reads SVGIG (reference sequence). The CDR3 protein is CAWSVGTGNSPLHF. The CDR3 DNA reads TGTGCCTGGAGTGTAGGGACTGGCAATTCACCCCTCCACTTT.

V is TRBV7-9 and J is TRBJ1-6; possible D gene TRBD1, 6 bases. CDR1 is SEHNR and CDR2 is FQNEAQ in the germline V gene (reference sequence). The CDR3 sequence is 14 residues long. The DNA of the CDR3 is TGTGCGACGCAGGGGCCTACGGTTGATTCACCCCTCCACTTT. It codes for CATQGPTVDSPLHF.

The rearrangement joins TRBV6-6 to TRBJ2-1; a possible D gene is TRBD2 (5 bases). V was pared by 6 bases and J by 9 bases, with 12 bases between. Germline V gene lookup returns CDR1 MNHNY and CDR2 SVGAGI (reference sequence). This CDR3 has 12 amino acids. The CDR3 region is CASSPFEGEQFF. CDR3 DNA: TGTGCCAGCAGCCCTTTCGAGGGTGAGCAGTTCTTC.

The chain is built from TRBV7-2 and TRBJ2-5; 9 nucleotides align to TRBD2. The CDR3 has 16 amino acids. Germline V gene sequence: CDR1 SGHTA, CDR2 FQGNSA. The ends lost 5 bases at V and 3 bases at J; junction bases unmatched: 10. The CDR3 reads CASSKQGTSRKETQYF. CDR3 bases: TGTGCCAGCAGCAAACAAGGGACTAGCCGAAAAGAGACCCAGTACTTC.

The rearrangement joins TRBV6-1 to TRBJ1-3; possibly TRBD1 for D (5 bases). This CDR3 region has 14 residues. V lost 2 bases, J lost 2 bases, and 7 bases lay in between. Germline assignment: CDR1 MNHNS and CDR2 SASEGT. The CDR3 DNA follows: TGTGCCAGCAGTGAATGGACACCTGGAAACACCATATATTTT. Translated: CASSEWTPGNTIYF.

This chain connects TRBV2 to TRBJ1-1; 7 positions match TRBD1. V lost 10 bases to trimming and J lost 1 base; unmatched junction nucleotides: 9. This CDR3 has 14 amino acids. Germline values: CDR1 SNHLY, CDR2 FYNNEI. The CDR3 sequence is CATRLEGANTEAFF. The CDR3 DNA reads TGTGCCACCCGTCTGGAGGGGGCGAACACTGAAGCTTTCTTT.

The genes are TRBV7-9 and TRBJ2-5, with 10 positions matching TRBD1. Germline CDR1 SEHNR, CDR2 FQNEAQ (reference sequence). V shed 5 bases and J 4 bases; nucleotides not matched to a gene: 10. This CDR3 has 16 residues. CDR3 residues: CASSPTGGAVGETQYF. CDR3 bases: TGTGCCAGCAGCCCGACAGGGGGCGCGGTTGGAGAGACCCAGTACTTC.